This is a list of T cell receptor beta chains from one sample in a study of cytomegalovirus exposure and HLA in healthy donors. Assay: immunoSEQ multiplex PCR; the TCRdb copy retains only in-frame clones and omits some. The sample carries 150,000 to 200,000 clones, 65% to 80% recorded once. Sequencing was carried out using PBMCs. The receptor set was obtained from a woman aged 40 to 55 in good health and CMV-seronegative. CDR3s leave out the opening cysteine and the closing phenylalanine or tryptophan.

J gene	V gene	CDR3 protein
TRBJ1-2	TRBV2	ASSEVSRVSGYT
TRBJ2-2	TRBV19	ASSIIAGDSNTGELF
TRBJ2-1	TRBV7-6	ASSYGGTRYNEQF
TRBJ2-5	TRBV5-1	ASSSGSTETQY
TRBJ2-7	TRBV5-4	ASSDYSGTGAYEQY
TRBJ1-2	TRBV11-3	ASSFTGGGGYT
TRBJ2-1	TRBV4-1	ASSQEWSGSFNEQF
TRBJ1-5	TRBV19	ASRTQGNQPQH
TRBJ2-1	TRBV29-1	SARDRGSNEQF
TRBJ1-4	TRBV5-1	ASSLIGANEKLF
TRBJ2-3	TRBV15	ATSKASGQSTDTQY
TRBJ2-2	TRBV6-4	ASRWASGRRDNTGELF
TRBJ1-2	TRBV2	ASSPTGAGYT
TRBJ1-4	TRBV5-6	ASSPYRRDALF
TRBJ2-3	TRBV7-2	ASSLARRTSGSRSDTQY
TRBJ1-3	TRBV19	ASSIGGGTGNTIY
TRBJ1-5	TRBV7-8	ASSSDRDNQPQH
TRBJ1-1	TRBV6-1	ASSVLQGANTEAF
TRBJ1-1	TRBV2	ASWGQNMNTEAF
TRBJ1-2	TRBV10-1	ASRDSGTATLHRDGYT
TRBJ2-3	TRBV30	AWNPGGTDTQY
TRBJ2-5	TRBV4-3	ASSQDFAGGGQETQY
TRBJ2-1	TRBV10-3	AISEFSASGRKDEQF
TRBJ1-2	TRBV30	AWSRGQGAYYGYT
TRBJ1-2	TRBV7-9	ASSDRGNYGYT
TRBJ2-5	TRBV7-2	ASSLGGSSQETQY
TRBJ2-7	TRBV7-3	ASSYTGGIDEQY
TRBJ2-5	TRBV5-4	ASSPRSGRGQETQY
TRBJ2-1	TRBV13	ASSPGLAGAPYYNEQF
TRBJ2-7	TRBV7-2	ASRPTGTYEQY
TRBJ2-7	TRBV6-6	ASSVGPPGGEQY
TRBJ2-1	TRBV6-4	ASSARASYNEQF
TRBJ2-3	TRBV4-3	ASSQDPGLGTQY
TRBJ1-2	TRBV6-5	ASSRTQGDGYT
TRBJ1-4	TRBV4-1	ASNQERAIGATNEKLF
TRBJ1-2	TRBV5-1	ASSLARGGAGGYGYT
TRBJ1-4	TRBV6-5	ASSPRQAEKLF
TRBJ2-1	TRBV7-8	ASSLSSGSHEQF
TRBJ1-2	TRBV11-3	ASSLPSGGTNYGYT
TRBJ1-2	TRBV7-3	ASSPSGQGYGYT
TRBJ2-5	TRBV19	ASSLTGTGKETQY
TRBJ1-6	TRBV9	ASSVGDSMNSPLH
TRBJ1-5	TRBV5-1	ASSLGDRKSNQPQH
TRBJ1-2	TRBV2	ASSSDGQGSYGYT
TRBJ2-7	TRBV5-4	ASSLGAGSSYEQY